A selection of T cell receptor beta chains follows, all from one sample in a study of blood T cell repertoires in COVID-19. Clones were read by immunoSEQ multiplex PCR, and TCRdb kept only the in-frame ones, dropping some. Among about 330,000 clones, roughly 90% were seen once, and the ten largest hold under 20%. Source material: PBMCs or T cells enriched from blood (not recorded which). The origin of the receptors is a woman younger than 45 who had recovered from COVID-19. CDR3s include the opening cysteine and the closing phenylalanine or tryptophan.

CDR3aa: CASSQEPVLAGNEQFF
len: 16
j_gene: TRBJ2-1
v_gene: TRBV4-2

CDR3aa: CASSQGRGTTEAFF
len: 14
j_gene: TRBJ1-1
v_gene: TRBV3-1/TRBV3-2

CDR3aa: CASMGLPNEKLFF
len: 13
j_gene: TRBJ1-4
v_gene: TRBV28

CDR3aa: CASSGWTGNSGNTIYF
len: 16
j_gene: TRBJ1-3
v_gene: TRBV25-1

CDR3aa: CASSRGGQGYYGYTF
len: 15
j_gene: TRBJ1-2
v_gene: TRBV4-1

CDR3aa: CASSPGQVIGYEQYF
len: 15
j_gene: TRBJ2-7
v_gene: TRBV14

CDR3aa: CATSRGGTGDISYEQYF
len: 17
j_gene: TRBJ2-7
v_gene: TRBV15

CDR3aa: CASSLRGSYGYTF
len: 13
j_gene: TRBJ1-2
v_gene: TRBV28

CDR3aa: CASSGPYSYNEQFF
len: 14
j_gene: TRBJ2-1
v_gene: TRBV9

CDR3aa: CASSQQGKQYF
len: 11
j_gene: TRBJ2-7
v_gene: TRBV4-2

CDR3aa: CAGSPRQGYEQYF
len: 13
j_gene: TRBJ2-7
v_gene: TRBV6-2/TRBV6-3

CDR3aa: CATSDVGGGRGDTQYF
len: 16
j_gene: TRBJ2-3
v_gene: TRBV24-1

CDR3aa: CASSFAPSGRRNEQFF
len: 16
j_gene: TRBJ2-1
v_gene: TRBV12-1

CDR3aa: CASSPETGPYEQYF
len: 14
j_gene: TRBJ2-7
v_gene: TRBV18

CDR3aa: CASSLFPGSTEAFF
len: 14
j_gene: TRBJ1-1
v_gene: TRBV7-3

CDR3aa: CATSRDTLAGVLGRSTDTQYF
len: 21
j_gene: TRBJ2-3
v_gene: TRBV15

CDR3aa: CASSLLGGLNTEAFF
len: 15
j_gene: TRBJ1-1
v_gene: TRBV7-9

CDR3aa: CASELPYNEQFF
len: 12
j_gene: TRBJ2-1
v_gene: TRBV12-3/TRBV12-4

CDR3aa: CASSPQGRQPQHF
len: 13
j_gene: TRBJ1-5
v_gene: TRBV6-5

CDR3aa: CASSNTGTYEQYF
len: 13
j_gene: TRBJ2-7
v_gene: TRBV3-1/TRBV3-2

CDR3aa: CASSHGRGWTDTQYF
len: 15
j_gene: TRBJ2-3
v_gene: TRBV4-3

CDR3aa: CASSLSGPEAFF
len: 12
j_gene: TRBJ1-1
v_gene: TRBV7-2

CDR3aa: CASSESTGGRSAGELFF
len: 17
j_gene: TRBJ2-2
v_gene: TRBV11-3

CDR3aa: CASRLGLAGGPPTGELFF
len: 18
j_gene: TRBJ2-2
v_gene: TRBV12-2

CDR3aa: CATSRDAGLDTQYF
len: 14
j_gene: TRBJ2-3
v_gene: TRBV15

CDR3aa: CASSPGWTGRTGYTF
len: 15
j_gene: TRBJ1-2
v_gene: TRBV28

CDR3aa: CASSLVPGSTGELFF
len: 15
j_gene: TRBJ2-2
v_gene: TRBV5-1

CDR3aa: CAASGSGNTIYF
len: 12
j_gene: TRBJ1-3
v_gene: TRBV10-3

CDR3aa: CASRDGDTEAFF
len: 12
j_gene: TRBJ1-1
v_gene: TRBV28

CDR3aa: CASSDRGTGNQPQHF
len: 15
j_gene: TRBJ1-5
v_gene: TRBV19

CDR3aa: CASSFSPGANVLTF
len: 14
j_gene: TRBJ2-6
v_gene: TRBV7-3

CDR3aa: CASSLSQLGPAGVPDTQYF
len: 19
j_gene: TRBJ2-3
v_gene: TRBV5-4